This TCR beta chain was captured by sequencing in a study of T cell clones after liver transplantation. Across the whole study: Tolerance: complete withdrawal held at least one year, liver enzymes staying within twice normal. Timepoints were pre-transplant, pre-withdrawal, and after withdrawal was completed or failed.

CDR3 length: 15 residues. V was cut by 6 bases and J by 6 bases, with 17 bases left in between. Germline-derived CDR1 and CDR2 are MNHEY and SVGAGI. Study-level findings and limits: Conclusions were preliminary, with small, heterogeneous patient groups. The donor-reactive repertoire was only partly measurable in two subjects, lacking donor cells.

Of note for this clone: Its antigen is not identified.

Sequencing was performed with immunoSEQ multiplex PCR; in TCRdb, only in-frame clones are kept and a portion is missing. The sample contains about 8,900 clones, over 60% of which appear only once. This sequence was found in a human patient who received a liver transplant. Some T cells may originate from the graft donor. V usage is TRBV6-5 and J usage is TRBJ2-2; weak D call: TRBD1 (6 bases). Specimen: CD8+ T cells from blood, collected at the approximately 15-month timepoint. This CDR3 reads CASSPVPGAAGELFF. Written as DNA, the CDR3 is TGTGCCAGCAGCCCCGTCCCAGGGGCTGCCGGGGAGCTGTTTTTT.